Below are 27 T cell receptor beta chains sequenced from a single sample in a study of patients and donors after allogeneic stem cell transplantation. TCRdb used MiXCR to reprocess the RT-PCR reads, holding one entry per CDR3 protein. This table has roughly 880,000 distinct CDR3 sequences, roughly 17% appearing once. What was sequenced was blood, either unsorted or a sorted T cell fraction (not recorded which). The receptors were gathered from a human donor who was either an allogeneic HSCT recipient or a stem cell or donor lymphocyte infusion donor (not recorded which). It is not recorded whose cells these are; they may come from a transplant donor.

This clonotype occurred a few times. The chain joins TRBV5-4 to TRBJ2-7, with TRBD2 matching 7 bases. Germline assignment: CDR1 SGHNT and CDR2 YYREEE (reference sequence). The CDR3 extends over 13 amino acids. V shed 2 bases, J shed 5 bases, and the junction held 4 bases outside the gene matches. CDR3 bases: TGTGCCAGCAGCTTCCGGGGGGAAGACGAGCAGTACTTC. Translating gives CASSFRGEDEQYF.

V usage is TRBV12-3 or TRBV12-4 and J usage is TRBJ2-1; D is unclear. This CDR3 is 15 amino acids long. V lost 2 bases and J 2 bases, leaving 10 bases between the germline ends. The CDR3 DNA sequence: TGTGCCAGCAGTTTAAGCTATCCTCCCTACAATGAGCAGTTCTTC. Translation gives CASSLSYPPYNEQFF.

This clonotype occurred many times. The chain joins TRBV3-1 to TRBJ2-1, with TRBD2 matching over 16 bases. V shed 3 bases and J 7 bases; nucleotides not matched to a gene: 9. This CDR3 region has 18 residues. Germline CDR1 reads LGHDT; CDR2 reads YNNKEL (reference sequence). CDR3 DNA sequence: TGTGCCAGCAGCCAGGTACTCCCGGGACTAGCGGGAGGGAATGAGCAGTTCTTC. Translation: CASSQVLPGLAGGNEQFF.

This clonotype has just a few counts. This chain links TRBV12-3 or TRBV12-4 with TRBJ1-2, with D tentatively TRBD1 (5 bases). Trimming cost V 2 bases and J 8 bases, with 12 bases left between them. The CDR3 totals 13 residues. The CDR3 reads CASSLQGREGYTF. The CDR3 coding sequence is TGTGCCAGCAGTTTACAGGGCCGGGAGGGCTACACCTTC.

J is TRBJ2-7 and V is TRBV28; maybe TRBD1 (7 bases). The CDR3 runs 10 residues. CDR1 MDHEN and CDR2 SYDVKM come from the germline V gene. V was cut by 10 bases and J by 4 bases, with 8 bases left in between. DNA of the CDR3: TGTGCCACAGGGGGGTACGAGCAGTACTTC. Amino acid sequence: CATGGYEQYF.

This chain uses TRBV5-1 with TRBJ1-3, with D unclear. CDR3 length equals 18 residues. Trimming stripped 0 bases from V and 0 bases from J, with 16 bases between. From germline, CDR1 is SGHRS and CDR2 YFSETQ. CDR3 sequence: CASSLAPFDRSSGNTIYF. CDR3 nucleotides: TGCGCCAGCAGCTTGGCCCCTTTCGATAGAAGCTCTGGAAACACCATATATTTT.

This chain links TRBV19 with TRBJ2-7; 7 nucleotides agree with TRBD1. The CDR3 is 16 residues long. The V gene end was trimmed by 5 bases and the J gene end by 0 bases; junction bases not matched to a gene: 10. The V gene's germline CDR1 is LNHDA and CDR2 SQIVND (reference sequence). For the CDR3, the DNA is TGTGCCAGTAGTGGGGAAAGACAGGGACCCTCCTACGAGCAGTACTTC. Its protein product is CASSGERQGPSYEQYF.

A few counts support this clonotype. This chain connects TRBV29-1 to TRBJ2-3, with TRBD2 matching over 9 bases. Germline trimming cut 0 bases from V and 4 bases from J; bases unmatched to any gene: 11. The CDR3 has 17 residues. Germline V CDR1 and CDR2: SQVTM, ANQGSEA. In nucleotides, the CDR3 is TGCAGCGTTGAAGATCCCTCGGCGGGGGGGATCGCAGATACGCAGTATTTT. This translates into CSVEDPSAGGIADTQYF.

This rearrangement joins TRBV3-1 to TRBJ2-1; 7 bases line up with TRBD2. This CDR3 comprises 14 residues. In germline, CDR1 is LGHDT, CDR2 YNNKEL (reference sequence). After removal of 4 bases from V and 7 bases from J, the junction contained 7 bases not matched to a gene. As DNA, the CDR3 is TGTGCCAGCAGCCTCCTGGGAGCGGGAAATGAGCAGTTCTTC. This translates into CASSLLGAGNEQFF.

This chain links TRBV12-3 or TRBV12-4 with TRBJ1-1, with D hard to call. Between the trimmed V and J ends, which lost 3 bases and 4 bases, there was a span of 12 bases. The CDR3 runs to 14 residues. In nucleotides, the CDR3 is TGTGCCAGCAGTTTGGTTTGGGCTAGCACTGAAGCTTTCTTT. Translated, it gives CASSLVWASTEAFF.

This chain uses TRBV7-3 with TRBJ2-2; TRBD2 matches at 8 bases. The CDR3 length is 16 residues. V trimming: 4 bases; J trimming: 4 bases; junction bases outside the gene matches: 8. Germline values: CDR1 SGHTA, CDR2 FQGTGA. CDR3 nucleotide sequence: TGTGCCAGCAGCTCACCGGGGGGGGCGGTCACCGGGGAGCTGTTTTTT. As protein: CASSSPGGAVTGELFF.

The gene calls are TRBV15 and TRBJ2-1; 8 bases line up with TRBD2. With 1 base clipped from V and 9 bases from J, the junction kept 5 bases outside the gene matches. Germline CDR1 and CDR2: LNHNV and YYDKDF (reference sequence). The CDR3 is made up of 14 amino acids. The CDR3 DNA reads as TGTGCCACCAGCAGAGTCGGGAGGGCCGGTGAGCAGTTCTTC. This gives the protein CATSRVGRAGEQFF.

This clonotype was observed a few times. The chain employs TRBV25-1 and TRBJ2-3, with TRBD2 as a possible D gene (5 bases). Germline values: CDR1 MGHDK, CDR2 SYGVNS. Trimming left V 3 bases short and J 2 bases short, with 9 bases between. The CDR3 runs to 14 residues. The CDR3 DNA sequence: TGTGCCAGCAGTGAGGACTTAAACACAGATACGCAGTATTTT. It yields the protein CASSEDLNTDTQYF.

This clonotype has only a few counts. The V and J genes are TRBV11-2 and TRBJ2-7; 11 positions match TRBD2. Per germline, CDR1 SGHAT and CDR2 FQNNGV. J was trimmed by 3 bases and V by 1 base; bases with no gene match: 11. The CDR3 length is 18 residues. CDR3 DNA sequence: TGTGCCAGCAGCTTAGTTGAACTAGCGGGGGCCGGGAACTACGAGCAGTACTTC. This encodes CASSLVELAGAGNYEQYF.

This chain links TRBV5-1 with TRBJ2-5; the match to TRBD2 covers 12 bases. The CDR3 covers 15 residues. CDR1 SGHRS and CDR2 YFSETQ come from the germline V gene. V dropped 4 bases and J dropped 4; count of bases not matched to a gene: 5. The CDR3 bases are TGCGCCAGCAGCCTACAGACTAGCGGGGGAGAGACCCAGTACTTC. This codes for CASSLQTSGGETQYF. The full variable domain, completed using reference TRBV5-1 and TRBJ2-5, is KAGVTQTPRYLIKTRGQQVTLSCSPISGHRSVSWYQQTPGQGLQFLFEYFSETQRNKGNFPGRFSGRQFSNSRSEMNVSTLELGDSALYLCASSLQTSGGETQYFGPGTRLLVL.

CDR3 sequence (DNA): TGTGCCATCAGTGAGCCTGGGGGCAGGGAATTGAGGGAGCAGTACTTC. Translation gives CAISEPGGRELREQYF. The rearrangement joins TRBV10-3 to TRBJ2-7; D might be TRBD1 (6 bases). V shed 2 bases and J shed 7 bases, with 21 bases lying between them. The CDR3 length is 16 residues. CDR1 is ENHRY, CDR2 SYGVKD, per germline.

A few counts support this clonotype. The V and J genes are TRBV29-1 and TRBJ1-4; 7 bases are a match to TRBD1. With 1 base clipped from V and 8 bases from J, the junction kept 1 base outside the gene matches. Germline CDR1 is SQVTM and CDR2 is ANQGSEA. This CDR3 has 12 residues. The CDR3 DNA reads as TGCAGCGTTGAAGTGACAGGGGAAAAACTGTTTTTT. It encodes CSVEVTGEKLFF.

The rearrangement joins TRBV11-2 to TRBJ2-4, with a tentative D call TRBD1 (6 bases). The germline V gene has CDR1 SGHAT and CDR2 FQNNGV. The V end lost 1 base, the J end lost 8 bases, and 12 bases lay between the germline ends. CDR3 length: 14 residues. CDR3 sequence: CASSLGSGAHIQYF. CDR3 DNA sequence: TGTGCCAGCAGCTTAGGGTCAGGGGCCCACATTCAGTACTTC.

This clonotype was observed a few times. The chain carries TRBV6-1 and TRBJ1-2, with TRBD1 as a possible D gene (6 bases). The V and J ends lost 8 bases and 3 bases respectively, with 16 bases between them. The CDR3 loop spans 14 amino acids. Germline CDR1 reads MNHNS; CDR2 reads SASEGT. The CDR3 loop is CASRGLQGHYGYTF. Here the CDR3 DNA reads TGTGCCAGCCGGGGTCTACAGGGTCACTATGGCTACACCTTC.

The gene calls are TRBV20-1 and TRBJ2-1; perhaps TRBD2 as D (5 bases). Trimming took 0 bases from V and 5 from J, leaving 29 bases between them. The CDR3 is 20 amino acids. Germline assignment: CDR1 DFQATT and CDR2 SNEGSKA (reference sequence). The CDR3 DNA reads TGCAGTGCTAGAGATCGGGGTCTTAAACATCCGAAGGTCGGCCACAATGAGCAGTTCTTC. Translated, it gives CSARDRGLKHPKVGHNEQFF.

This clonotype has more than one count but fewer than ten. The rearrangement uses TRBV29-1 and TRBJ1-4; D remains unclear. From germline, CDR1 is SQVTM and CDR2 ANQGSEA. V gave up 4 bases and J gave up 8 bases, with 11 bases separating them. The CDR3 consists of 12 residues. For the CDR3, the DNA is TGCAGCGTTGGTGGGGTTCCGGAAAAACTGTTTTTT. Its translation is CSVGGVPEKLFF.

V usage is TRBV19 and J usage is TRBJ1-1; 8 bases agree with TRBD1. Germline-derived CDR1 and CDR2 are LNHDA and SQIVND (reference sequence). Trimming took 5 bases from V and 5 from J; bases not matched to a gene: 16. The CDR3 is 17 amino acids. DNA for the CDR3: TGTGCCAGTAGTGCCCCCCGGGACAGGTCTGGGGGAACTGAAGCTTTCTTT. Translated, it gives CASSAPRDRSGGTEAFF.

This clonotype was counted only a few times. This chain links TRBV5-1 with TRBJ2-2; D not certain. CDR3 length: 17 residues. Germline V gene sequence: CDR1 SGHRS, CDR2 YFSETQ. V dropped 0 bases and J dropped 6 bases, with 18 bases sitting between them. CDR3: CASSLVVRNTSPGELFF. The CDR3 coding sequence is TGCGCCAGCAGCTTGGTCGTTAGGAATACCTCGCCCGGGGAGCTGTTTTTT.

This chain connects TRBV11-3 to TRBJ1-4, with D possibly TRBD1 on 6 matching bases. Trimming removed 3 bases from V and 8 bases from J, with 16 bases in between. The CDR3 has 15 amino acids. Germline CDR1 SGHNT, CDR2 YENEEA. This CDR3 is CASSFGRQGSEKLFF. The CDR3 bases are TGTGCCAGCAGCTTCGGACGGCAGGGGTCGGAAAAACTGTTTTTT. The full variable domain, rest sourced from reference TRBV11-3 and TRBJ1-4, is EAGVVQSPRYKIIEKKQPVAFWCNPISGHNTLYWYLQNLGQGPELLIRYENEEAVDDSQLPKDRFSAERLKGVDSTLKIQPAELGDSAVYLCASSFGRQGSEKLFFGSGTQLSVL.

Only a few counts were recorded for this clonotype. This rearrangement joins TRBV7-3 to TRBJ1-1; 7 bases line up with TRBD1. The CDR3 sequence is 16 residues long. Germline CDR1 reads SGHTA; CDR2 reads FQGTGA. J lost 5 bases, V lost 4 bases, and 13 bases had no gene match. The CDR3 loop is CASSSRVGQMRTEAFF. CDR3 nucleotides: TGTGCCAGCAGCTCAAGAGTGGGACAGATGAGGACTGAAGCTTTCTTT.

This clonotype came up once. V gene TRBV11-1 combines with J gene TRBJ2-6; D tentatively reads TRBD1 or TRBD2 (5 bases each). The V gene's germline CDR1 is SGHAT and CDR2 FQDESV (reference sequence). V was cut by 5 bases and J by 1 base, with 18 bases left in between. The CDR3 loop spans 18 amino acids. The CDR3 reads CASSPRDGGNSGANVLTF. The CDR3 nucleotides read TGTGCCAGCAGCCCAAGGGACGGAGGTAATTCTGGGGCCAACGTCCTGACTTTC.

The CDR3 sequence: CASSFREGQGLTYEQYF. Written as DNA, the CDR3 is TGTGCCAGCAGCTTTCGGGAAGGACAGGGACTTACCTACGAGCAGTACTTC. This rearrangement joins TRBV7-9 to TRBJ2-7; 8 bases map to TRBD1. Germline lookup yields CDR1 SEHNR and CDR2 FQNEAQ (reference sequence). The J segment lost 2 bases and the V segment lost 3 bases, leaving 12 bases of the junction unmatched. The CDR3 contains 17 residues. Full variable domain (outside the CDR3, taken from reference TRBV7-9 and TRBJ2-7): DTGVSQNPRHKITKRGQNVTFRCDPISEHNRLYWYRQTLGQGPEFLTYFQNEAQLEKSRLLSDRFSAERPKGSFSTLEIQRTEQGDSAMYLCASSFREGQGLTYEQYFGPGTRLTVT.